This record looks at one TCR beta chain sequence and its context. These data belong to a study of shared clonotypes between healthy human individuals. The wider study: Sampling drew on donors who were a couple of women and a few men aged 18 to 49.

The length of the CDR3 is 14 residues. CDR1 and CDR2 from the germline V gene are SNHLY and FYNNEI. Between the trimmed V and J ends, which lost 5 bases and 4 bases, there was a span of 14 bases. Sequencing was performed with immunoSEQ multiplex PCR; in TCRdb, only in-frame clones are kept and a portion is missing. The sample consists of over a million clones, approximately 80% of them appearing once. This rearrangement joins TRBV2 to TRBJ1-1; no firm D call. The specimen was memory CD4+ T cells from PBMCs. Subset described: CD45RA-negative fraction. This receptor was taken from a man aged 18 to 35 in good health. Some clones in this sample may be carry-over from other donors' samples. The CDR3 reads CASSPRRPGTEAFF. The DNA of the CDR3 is TGTGCCAGCAGTCCCCGGCGGCCGGGCACTGAAGCTTTCTTT.